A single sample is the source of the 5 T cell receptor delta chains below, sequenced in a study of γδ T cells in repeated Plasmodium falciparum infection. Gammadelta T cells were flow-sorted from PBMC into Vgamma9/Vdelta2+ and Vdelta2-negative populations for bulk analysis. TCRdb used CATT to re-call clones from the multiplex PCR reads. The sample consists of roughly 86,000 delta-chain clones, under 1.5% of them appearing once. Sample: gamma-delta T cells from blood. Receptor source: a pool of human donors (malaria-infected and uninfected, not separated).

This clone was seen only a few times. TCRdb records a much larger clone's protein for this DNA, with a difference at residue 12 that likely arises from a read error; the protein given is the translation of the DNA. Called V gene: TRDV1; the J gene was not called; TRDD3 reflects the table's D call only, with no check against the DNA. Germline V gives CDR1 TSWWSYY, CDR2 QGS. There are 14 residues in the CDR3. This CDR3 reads CALGEHLGDSVPIF. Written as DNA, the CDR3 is TGTGCTCTTGGGGAACACCTGGGGGATTCGGTGCCCATCTTT.

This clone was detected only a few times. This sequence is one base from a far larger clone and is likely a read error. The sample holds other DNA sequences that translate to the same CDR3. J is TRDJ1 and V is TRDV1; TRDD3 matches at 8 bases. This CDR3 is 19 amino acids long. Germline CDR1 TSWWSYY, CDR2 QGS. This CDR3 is CALGELSYQGDSYTDKLIF. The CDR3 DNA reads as TGTGCCCTTGGGGAACTATCCTACCAGGGGGATAGCTACACCGATAAACTCATCTTT.

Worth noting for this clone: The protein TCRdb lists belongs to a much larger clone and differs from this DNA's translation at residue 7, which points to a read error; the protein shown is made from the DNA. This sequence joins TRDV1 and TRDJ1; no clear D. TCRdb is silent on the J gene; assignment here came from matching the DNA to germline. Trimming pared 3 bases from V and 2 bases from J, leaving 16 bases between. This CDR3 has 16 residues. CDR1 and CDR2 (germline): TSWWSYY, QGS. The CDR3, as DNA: TGTGCTCTTGGGGACCCCCCCTCGGGGCATACCGATAAACTCATCTTT. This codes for CALGDPPSGHTDKLIF.

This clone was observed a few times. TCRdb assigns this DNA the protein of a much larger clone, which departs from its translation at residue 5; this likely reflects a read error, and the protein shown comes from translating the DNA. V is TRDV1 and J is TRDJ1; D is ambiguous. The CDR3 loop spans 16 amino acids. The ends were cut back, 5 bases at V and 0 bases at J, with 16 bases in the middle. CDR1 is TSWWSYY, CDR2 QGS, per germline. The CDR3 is CALGKMPILYTDKLIF. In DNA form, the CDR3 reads TGTGCTCTTGGGAAAATGCCCATCCTGTACACCGATAAACTCATCTTT.

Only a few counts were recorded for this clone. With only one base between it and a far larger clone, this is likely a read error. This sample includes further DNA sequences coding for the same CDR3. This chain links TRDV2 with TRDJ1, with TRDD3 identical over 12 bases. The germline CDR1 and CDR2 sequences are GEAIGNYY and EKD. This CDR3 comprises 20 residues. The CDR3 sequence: CACDKLGGGLGDTPTDKLIF. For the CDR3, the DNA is TGTGCCTGTGACAAACTAGGCGGCGGACTGGGGGATACCCCTACCGATAAACTCATCTTC.